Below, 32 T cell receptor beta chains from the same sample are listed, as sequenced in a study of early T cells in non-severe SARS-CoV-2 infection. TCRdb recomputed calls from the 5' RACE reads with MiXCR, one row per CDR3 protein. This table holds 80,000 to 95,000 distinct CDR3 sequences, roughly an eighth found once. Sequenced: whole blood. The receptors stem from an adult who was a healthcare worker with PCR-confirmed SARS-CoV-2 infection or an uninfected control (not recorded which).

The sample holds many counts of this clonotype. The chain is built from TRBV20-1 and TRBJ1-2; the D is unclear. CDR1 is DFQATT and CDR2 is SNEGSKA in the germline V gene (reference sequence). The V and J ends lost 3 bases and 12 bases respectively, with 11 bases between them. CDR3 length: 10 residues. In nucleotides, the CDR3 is TGCAGTGCTAGGAGGAGGTCTCACACCTTC. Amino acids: CSARRRSHTF.

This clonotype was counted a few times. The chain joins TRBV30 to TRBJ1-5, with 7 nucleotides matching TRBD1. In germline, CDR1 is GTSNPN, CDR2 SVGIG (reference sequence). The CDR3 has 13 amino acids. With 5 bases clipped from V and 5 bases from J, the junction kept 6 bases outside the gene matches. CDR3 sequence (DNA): TGTGCCTGGGCTACAGGGGAATATCAGCCCCAGCATTTT. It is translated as CAWATGEYQPQHF.

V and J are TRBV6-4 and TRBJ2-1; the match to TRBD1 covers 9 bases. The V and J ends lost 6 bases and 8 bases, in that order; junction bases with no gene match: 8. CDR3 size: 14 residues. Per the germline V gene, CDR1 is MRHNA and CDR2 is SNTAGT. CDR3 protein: CASSRDRVFHEQFF. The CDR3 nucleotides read TGTGCCAGCAGCCGGGACAGGGTTTTTCATGAGCAGTTCTTC.

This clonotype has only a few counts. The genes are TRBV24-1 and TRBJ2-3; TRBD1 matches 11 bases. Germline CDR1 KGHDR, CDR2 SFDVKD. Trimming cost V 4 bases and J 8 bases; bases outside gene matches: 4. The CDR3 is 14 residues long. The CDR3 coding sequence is TGTGCCACCAGTGACGCCGGGACAGGGGGTACGCAGTATTTT. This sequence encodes CATSDAGTGGTQYF.

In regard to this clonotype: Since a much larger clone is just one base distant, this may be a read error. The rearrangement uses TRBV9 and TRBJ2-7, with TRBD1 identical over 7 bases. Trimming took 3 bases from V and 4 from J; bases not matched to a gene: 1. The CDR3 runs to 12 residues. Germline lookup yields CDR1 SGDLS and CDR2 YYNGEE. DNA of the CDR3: TGTGCCAGCAGCGCCAGGGGGTACGAGCAGTACTTC. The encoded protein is CASSARGYEQYF.

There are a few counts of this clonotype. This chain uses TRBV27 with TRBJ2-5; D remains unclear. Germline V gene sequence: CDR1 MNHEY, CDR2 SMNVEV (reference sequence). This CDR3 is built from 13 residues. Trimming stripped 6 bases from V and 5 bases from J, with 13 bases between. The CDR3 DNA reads TGTGCCAGCAGCATTAGAGATCTCGAGACCCAGTACTTC. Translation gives CASSIRDLETQYF.

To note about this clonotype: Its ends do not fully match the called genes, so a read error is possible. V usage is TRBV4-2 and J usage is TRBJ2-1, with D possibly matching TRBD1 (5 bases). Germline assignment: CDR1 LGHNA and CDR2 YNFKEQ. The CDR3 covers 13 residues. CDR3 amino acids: CTSAVGPWNEQFF. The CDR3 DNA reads TGTACCAGCGCGGTGGGGCCGTGGAATGAGCAGTTCTTC.

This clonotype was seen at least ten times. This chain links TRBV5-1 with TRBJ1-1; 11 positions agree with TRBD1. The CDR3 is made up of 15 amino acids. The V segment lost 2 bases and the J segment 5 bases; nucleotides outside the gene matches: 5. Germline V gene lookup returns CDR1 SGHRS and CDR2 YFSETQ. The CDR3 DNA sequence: TGCGCCAGCAGCTTAGGACAGGGGGCATGGACTGAAGCTTTCTTT. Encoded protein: CASSLGQGAWTEAFF.

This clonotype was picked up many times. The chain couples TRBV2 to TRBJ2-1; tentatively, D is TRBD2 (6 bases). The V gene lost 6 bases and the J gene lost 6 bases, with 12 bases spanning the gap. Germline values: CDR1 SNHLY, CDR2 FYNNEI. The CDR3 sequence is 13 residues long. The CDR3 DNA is TGTGCCAGCAGGGTGACTAGAATCAATGAGCAGTTCTTC. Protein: CASRVTRINEQFF.

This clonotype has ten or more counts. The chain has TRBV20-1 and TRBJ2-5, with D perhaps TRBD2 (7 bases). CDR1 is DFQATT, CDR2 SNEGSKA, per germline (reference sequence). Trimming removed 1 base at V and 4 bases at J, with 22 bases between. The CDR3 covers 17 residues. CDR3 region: CSARGGGGLLAPETQYF. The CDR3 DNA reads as TGCAGTGCTAGAGGGGGCGGGGGCCTCCTCGCCCCAGAGACCCAGTACTTC.

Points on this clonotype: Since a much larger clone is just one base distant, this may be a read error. The CDR3 here is CASSLGDGTVAEAFF. In DNA form, the CDR3 reads TGTGCCAGCAGCTTAGGTGACGGGACAGTTGCTGAAGCTTTCTTT. The V and J genes are TRBV7-9 and TRBJ1-1; 7 bases line up with TRBD1. Germline trimming cut 1 base from V and 6 bases from J; bases unmatched to any gene: 8. The germline V gene has CDR1 SEHNR and CDR2 FQNEAQ (reference sequence). The CDR3 has 15 amino acids.

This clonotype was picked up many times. CDR3 sequence: CASSQGQNYGYTF. The CDR3 DNA reads as TGCGCCAGCAGCCAAGGGCAGAACTATGGCTACACCTTC. This chain uses TRBV4-1 with TRBJ1-2; unclear D gene. The CDR3 extends over 13 amino acids. Trimming took off 1 base at V and 2 bases at J, with 5 bases between the two ends. CDR1 is MGHRA and CDR2 is YSYEKL in the germline V gene.

In DNA, the CDR3 is TGCAGTGCTACCGGGACTAGCGGGTTCCACAATGAGCAGTTCTTC. Its translation is CSATGTSGFHNEQFF. This chain joins TRBV20-1 and TRBJ2-1, with 12 positions matching TRBD2. The CDR3 totals 15 residues. The V gene's germline CDR1 is DFQATT and CDR2 SNEGSKA (reference sequence). With V trimmed by 4 bases and J by 5 bases, 6 bases remained unmatched.

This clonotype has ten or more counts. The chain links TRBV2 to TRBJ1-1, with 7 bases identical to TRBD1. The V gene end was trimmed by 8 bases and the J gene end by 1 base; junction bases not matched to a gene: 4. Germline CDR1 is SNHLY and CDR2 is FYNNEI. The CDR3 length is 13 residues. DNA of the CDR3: TGTGCCAGCGCTGGGACAGCGAACACTGAAGCTTTCTTT. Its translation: CASAGTANTEAFF.

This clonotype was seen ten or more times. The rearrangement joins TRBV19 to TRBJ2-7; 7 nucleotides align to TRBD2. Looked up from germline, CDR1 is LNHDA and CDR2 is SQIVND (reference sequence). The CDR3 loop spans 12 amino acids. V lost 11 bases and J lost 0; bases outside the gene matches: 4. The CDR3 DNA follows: TGTGCCGTACGGGGGGACTCCTACGAGCAGTACTTC. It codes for CAVRGDSYEQYF. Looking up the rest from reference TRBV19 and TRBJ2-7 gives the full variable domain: DGGITQSPKYLFRKEGQNVTLSCEQNLNHDAMYWYRQDPGQGLRLIYYSQIVNDFQKGDIAEGYSVSREKKESFPLTVTSAQKNPTAFYLCAVRGDSYEQYFGPGTRLTVT.

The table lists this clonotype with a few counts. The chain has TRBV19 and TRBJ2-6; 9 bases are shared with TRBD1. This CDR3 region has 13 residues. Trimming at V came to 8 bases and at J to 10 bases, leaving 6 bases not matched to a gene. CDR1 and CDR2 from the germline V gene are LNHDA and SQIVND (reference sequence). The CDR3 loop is CASGDRAENVLTF. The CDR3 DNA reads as TGTGCCAGTGGGGACAGGGCCGAAAACGTCCTGACTTTC.

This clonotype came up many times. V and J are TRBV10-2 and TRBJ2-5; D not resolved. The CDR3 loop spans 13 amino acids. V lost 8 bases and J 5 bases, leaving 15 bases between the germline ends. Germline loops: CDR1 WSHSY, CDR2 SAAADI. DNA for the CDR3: TGCGCCAGCCTGCCTGAGCGTCACGAGACCCAGTACTTC. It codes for CASLPERHETQYF.

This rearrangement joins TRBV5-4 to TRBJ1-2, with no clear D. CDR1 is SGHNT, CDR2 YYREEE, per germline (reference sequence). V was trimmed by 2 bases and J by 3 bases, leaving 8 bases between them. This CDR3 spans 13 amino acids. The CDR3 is CASSLSLDYGYTF. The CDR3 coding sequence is TGTGCCAGCAGCTTAAGTTTAGACTATGGCTACACCTTC.

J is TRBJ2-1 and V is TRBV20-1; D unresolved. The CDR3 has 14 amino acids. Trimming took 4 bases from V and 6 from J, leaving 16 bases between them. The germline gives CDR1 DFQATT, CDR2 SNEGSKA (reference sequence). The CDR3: CSANLPVNSNEQFF. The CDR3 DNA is TGCAGTGCTAACCTACCAGTAAACAGCAATGAGCAGTTCTTC.

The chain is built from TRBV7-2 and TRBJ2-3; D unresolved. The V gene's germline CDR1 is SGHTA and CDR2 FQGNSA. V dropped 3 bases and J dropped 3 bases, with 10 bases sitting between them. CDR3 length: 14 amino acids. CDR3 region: CASSFPGRTDTQYF. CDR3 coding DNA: TGTGCCAGCAGCTTCCCGGGTCGAACAGATACGCAGTATTTT. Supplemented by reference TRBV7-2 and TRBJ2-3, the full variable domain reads GAGVSQSPSNKVTEKGKDVELRCDPISGHTALYWYRQSLGQGLEFLIYFQGNSAPDKSGLPSDRFSAERTGGSVSTLTIQRTQQEDSAVYLCASSFPGRTDTQYFGPGTRLTVL.

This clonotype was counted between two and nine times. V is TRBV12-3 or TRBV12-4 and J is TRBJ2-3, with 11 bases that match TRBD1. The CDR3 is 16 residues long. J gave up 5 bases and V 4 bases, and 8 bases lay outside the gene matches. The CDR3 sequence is CASSSGTGGMKDTQYF. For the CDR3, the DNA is TGTGCCAGCAGTTCAGGGACAGGGGGAATGAAAGATACGCAGTATTTT.

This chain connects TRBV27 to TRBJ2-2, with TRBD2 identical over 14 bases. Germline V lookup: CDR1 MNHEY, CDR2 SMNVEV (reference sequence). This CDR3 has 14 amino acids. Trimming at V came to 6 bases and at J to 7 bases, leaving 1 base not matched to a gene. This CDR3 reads CASRGLAGGGELFF. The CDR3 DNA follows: TGTGCCAGCAGAGGACTAGCGGGGGGCGGGGAGCTGTTTTTT.

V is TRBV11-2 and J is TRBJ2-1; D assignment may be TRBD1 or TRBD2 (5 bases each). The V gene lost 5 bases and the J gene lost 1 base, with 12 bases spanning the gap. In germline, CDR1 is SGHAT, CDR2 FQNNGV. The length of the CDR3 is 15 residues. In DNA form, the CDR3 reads TGTGCCAGCAGCCCCGGGACCGAGTCCTACAATGAGCAGTTCTTC. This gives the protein CASSPGTESYNEQFF.

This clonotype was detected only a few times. CDR3: CASSVSGELFF. CDR3 coding DNA: TGTGCCAGCAGTGTCTCCGGGGAGCTGTTTTTT. The gene calls are TRBV6-1 and TRBJ2-2; no firm D call. CDR1 and CDR2 (germline): MNHNS, SASEGT. The CDR3 length is 11 residues. Trimming stripped 4 bases from V and 6 bases from J, with 3 bases between.

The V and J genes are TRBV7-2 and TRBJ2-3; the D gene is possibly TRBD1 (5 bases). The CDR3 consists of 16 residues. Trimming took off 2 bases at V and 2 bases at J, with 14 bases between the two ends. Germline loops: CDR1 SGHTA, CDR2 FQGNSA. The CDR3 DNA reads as TGTGCCAGCAGCTTAAGGGGCAGAGGAGTCACAGATACGCAGTATTTT. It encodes CASSLRGRGVTDTQYF.

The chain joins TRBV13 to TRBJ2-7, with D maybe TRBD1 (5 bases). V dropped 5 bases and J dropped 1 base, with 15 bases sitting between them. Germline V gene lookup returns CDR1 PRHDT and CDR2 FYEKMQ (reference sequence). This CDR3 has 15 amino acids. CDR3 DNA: TGTGCCAGCAGCCACGACAGTGAAAGATCCTACGAGCAGTACTTC. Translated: CASSHDSERSYEQYF.

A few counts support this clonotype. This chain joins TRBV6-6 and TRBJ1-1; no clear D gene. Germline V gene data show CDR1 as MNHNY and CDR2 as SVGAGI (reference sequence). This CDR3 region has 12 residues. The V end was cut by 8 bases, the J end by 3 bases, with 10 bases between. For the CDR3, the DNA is TGTGCCAGCCGATCCGGCCACACTGAAGCTTTCTTT. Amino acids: CASRSGHTEAFF.

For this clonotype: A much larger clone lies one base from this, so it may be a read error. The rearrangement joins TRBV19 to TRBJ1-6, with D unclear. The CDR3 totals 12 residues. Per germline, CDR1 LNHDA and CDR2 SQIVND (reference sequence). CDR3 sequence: CAGSPRNSPLHF. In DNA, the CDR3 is TGTGCCGGTAGTCCCCGAAATTCACCCCTCCACTTT.

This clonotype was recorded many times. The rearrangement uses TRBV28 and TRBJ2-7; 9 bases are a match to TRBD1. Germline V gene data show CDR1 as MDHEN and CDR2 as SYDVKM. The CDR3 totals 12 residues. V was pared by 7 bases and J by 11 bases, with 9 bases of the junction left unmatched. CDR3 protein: CASNSADRGKYF. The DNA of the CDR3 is TGTGCCAGCAACTCCGCCGACAGGGGGAAGTACTTC.

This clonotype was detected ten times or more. The CDR3 DNA reads as TGTGCCTGGAGTGTTGGCCAGGGGAATCAGCCCCAGCATTTT. It yields the protein CAWSVGQGNQPQHF. This chain uses TRBV30 with TRBJ1-5; a weak D match, TRBD1 (6 bases). CDR3 size: 14 residues. The V and J ends lost 0 bases and 4 bases respectively, with 10 bases between them. Germline loops: CDR1 GTSNPN, CDR2 SVGIG (reference sequence).

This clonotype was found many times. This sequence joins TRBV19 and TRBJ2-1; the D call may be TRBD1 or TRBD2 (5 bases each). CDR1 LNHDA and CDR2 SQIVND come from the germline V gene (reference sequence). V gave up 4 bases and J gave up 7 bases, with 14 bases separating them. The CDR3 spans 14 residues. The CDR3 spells CASSTQGVLNEQFF. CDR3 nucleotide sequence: TGTGCCAGTAGTACTCAGGGAGTATTGAATGAGCAGTTCTTC.

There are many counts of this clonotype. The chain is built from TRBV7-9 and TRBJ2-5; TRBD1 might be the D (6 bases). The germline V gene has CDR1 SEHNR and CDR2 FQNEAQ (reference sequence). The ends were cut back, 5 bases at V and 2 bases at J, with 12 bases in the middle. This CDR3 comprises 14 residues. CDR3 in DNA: TGTGCCAGCAGCAATCCGACAGGTCAAGAGACCCAGTACTTC. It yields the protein CASSNPTGQETQYF.